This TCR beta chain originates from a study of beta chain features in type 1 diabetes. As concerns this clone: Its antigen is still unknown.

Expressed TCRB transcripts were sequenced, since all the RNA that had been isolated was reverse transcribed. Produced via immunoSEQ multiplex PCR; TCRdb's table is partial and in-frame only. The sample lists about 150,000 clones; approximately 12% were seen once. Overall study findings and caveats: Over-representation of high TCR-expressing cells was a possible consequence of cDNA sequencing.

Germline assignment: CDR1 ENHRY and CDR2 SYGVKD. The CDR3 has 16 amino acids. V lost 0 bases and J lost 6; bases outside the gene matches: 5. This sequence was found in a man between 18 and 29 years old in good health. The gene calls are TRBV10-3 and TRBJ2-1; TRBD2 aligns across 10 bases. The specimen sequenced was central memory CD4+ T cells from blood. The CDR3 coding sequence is TGTGCCATCAGTGAGTCGGTAGCGGGGGGCAGCAATGAGCAGTTCTTC. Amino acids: CAISESVAGGSNEQFF.